This T cell receptor (beta chain) was observed in a study of T cell responses to AZD1222 COVID-19 vaccine. Study summary: The study pooled second doses at about 4 or about 12 weeks.

This clone has only a few counts. Its antigen is undetermined. Study outcomes and limitations: The donor cohort was predominantly white British with a female majority, and clonal diversity may have been underestimated.

Method: immunoSEQ multiplex PCR; TCRdb's copy keeps in-frame clones and lacks some. The data contain about 120,000 clones, roughly 85% of them singletons. The specimen was peripheral blood, collected on day 0 of AZD1222 vaccination. This receptor was taken from an adult in good health.

The CDR3 here is CASSPWTGGNYEQYF. CDR3 DNA sequence: TGTGCCAGCAGCCCCTGGACAGGGGGGAACTACGAGCAGTACTTC. The chain carries TRBV5-6 and TRBJ2-7, with 10 bases identical to TRBD1. V lost 4 bases and J lost 3; bases outside the gene matches: 7. The V gene's germline CDR1 is SGHDT and CDR2 YYEEEE. The CDR3 has 15 amino acids.